This is a list of T cell receptor beta chains from one sample in a study of T cell repertoires in ileal Crohn's disease. The repertoire was sequenced with immunoSEQ multiplex PCR; TCRdb's copy has only in-frame clones and lacks some. The data contain some 10,000 clones, approximately 80% of them singletons. The sequenced sample was ileal tissue. Receptors originate from an adult with Crohn's disease. The CDR3 runs from the conserved cysteine through the conserved F or W. The D gene is left open where the match is weak. For some rows the clone size is stated as once, few or many, or as a class when expanded; others skip it.

d_call: NA
clone_size: NA
v_call: TRBV5-6
j_call: TRBJ2-3
cdr3_aa: CASSPRGTAVDTQYF
cdr3_nt: TGTGCCAGCAGTCCGAGGGGGACGGCCGTGGATACGCAGTATTTT

d_call: TRBD1
clone_size: NA
v_call: TRBV5-1
j_call: TRBJ1-1
cdr3_aa: CASSAAGTGTTEAFF
cdr3_nt: TGCGCCAGCAGCGCCGCCGGGACAGGCACCACTGAAGCTTTCTTT

d_call: TRBD1
clone_size: NA
v_call: TRBV19
j_call: TRBJ1-2
cdr3_aa: CASSWVMQGAGYTF
cdr3_nt: TGTGCCAGTAGTTGGGTCATGCAGGGGGCTGGCTACACCTTC

d_call: TRBD2
clone_size: NA
v_call: TRBV7-8
j_call: TRBJ2-7
cdr3_aa: CASSTGTSGIPLYEQYF
cdr3_nt: TGTGCCAGCAGCACCGGGACTAGCGGGATTCCCCTCTACGAGCAGTACTTC

d_call: TRBD1
clone_size: NA
v_call: TRBV29-1
j_call: TRBJ2-3
cdr3_aa: CSVRQGNTDTQYF
cdr3_nt: TGCAGCGTTAGACAGGGAAACACAGATACGCAGTATTTT

d_call: NA
clone_size: NA
v_call: TRBV19
j_call: TRBJ1-1
cdr3_aa: CASTPGRAGNTEAFF
cdr3_nt: TGTGCCAGTACCCCAGGCCGTGCGGGGAACACTGAAGCTTTCTTT

d_call: TRBD1
clone_size: once
v_call: TRBV5-1
j_call: TRBJ2-5
cdr3_aa: CASSSKGQGRQETQYF
cdr3_nt: TGCGCCAGCAGCTCGAAGGGACAGGGGAGGCAAGAGACCCAGTACTTC

d_call: NA
clone_size: NA
v_call: TRBV7-9
j_call: TRBJ2-3
cdr3_aa: CASGITDTQYF
cdr3_nt: TGTGCCAGCGGCATCACAGATACGCAGTATTTT

d_call: TRBD2
clone_size: NA
v_call: TRBV5-1
j_call: TRBJ2-1
cdr3_aa: CASSLAGLAGLEQFF
cdr3_nt: TGCGCCAGCAGCTTGGCCGGTCTAGCGGGGCTAGAGCAGTTCTTC

d_call: TRBD2
clone_size: NA
v_call: TRBV29-1
j_call: TRBJ2-7
cdr3_aa: CSVVAGPYEQYF
cdr3_nt: TGCAGCGTTGTAGCGGGCCCCTACGAGCAGTACTTC

d_call: TRBD1
clone_size: NA
v_call: TRBV5-5
j_call: TRBJ1-1
cdr3_aa: CASSPMTGPTEAFF
cdr3_nt: TGTGCCAGCAGCCCGATGACAGGGCCCACTGAAGCTTTCTTT

d_call: TRBD2
clone_size: NA
v_call: TRBV27
j_call: TRBJ2-2
cdr3_aa: CASRTPGLAATGELFF
cdr3_nt: TGTGCCAGCAGGACCCCGGGACTAGCGGCCACCGGGGAGCTGTTTTTT

d_call: NA
clone_size: NA
v_call: TRBV7-9
j_call: TRBJ2-2
cdr3_aa: CASSYSSGTGELFF
cdr3_nt: TGTGCCAGCAGCTATTCTTCGGGAACCGGGGAGCTGTTTTTT

d_call: TRBD1
clone_size: NA
v_call: TRBV5-1
j_call: TRBJ2-4
cdr3_aa: CASSLPGTEKNIQYF
cdr3_nt: TGCGCCAGCAGCTTGCCCGGGACAGAAAAAAACATTCAGTACTTC

d_call: NA
clone_size: NA
v_call: TRBV2
j_call: TRBJ2-5
cdr3_aa: CASSVRPPRETQYF
cdr3_nt: TGTGCCAGCAGTGTACGACCACCGCGGGAGACCCAGTACTTC

d_call: TRBD2
clone_size: NA
v_call: TRBV5-6
j_call: TRBJ2-5
cdr3_aa: CASSLGSGSRETQYF
cdr3_nt: TGTGCCAGCAGCTTGGGTAGCGGGAGCCGAGAGACCCAGTACTTC

d_call: TRBD1
clone_size: NA
v_call: TRBV9
j_call: TRBJ2-5
cdr3_aa: CASSVTGGLAETQYF
cdr3_nt: TGTGCCAGCAGCGTGACAGGGGGCTTAGCGGAGACCCAGTACTTC

d_call: NA
clone_size: NA
v_call: TRBV30
j_call: TRBJ2-5
cdr3_aa: CAWEGGAQYF
cdr3_nt: TGTGCCTGGGAAGGGGGGGCCCAGTACTTC

d_call: TRBD1
clone_size: once
v_call: TRBV27
j_call: TRBJ1-1
cdr3_aa: CASSYGQGLAFF
cdr3_nt: TGTGCCAGCAGTTATGGACAGGGTTTGGCTTTCTTT

d_call: NA
clone_size: NA
v_call: TRBV21-1
j_call: TRBJ2-5
cdr3_aa: CASSKGRGQGSQETQYF
cdr3_nt: TGTGCCAGCAGCAAGGGGCGGGGTCAGGGATCCCAAGAGACCCAGTACTTC

d_call: TRBD1
clone_size: NA
v_call: TRBV7-8
j_call: TRBJ2-3
cdr3_aa: CASSLVSGDRGSDTQYF
cdr3_nt: TGTGCCAGCAGCTTAGTCTCCGGGGACAGGGGATCCGATACGCAGTATTTT

d_call: TRBD1
clone_size: NA
v_call: TRBV10-1
j_call: TRBJ2-3
cdr3_aa: CASSGNPRDRRSNTQYF
cdr3_nt: TGCGCCAGCAGTGGTAACCCCCGGGACAGAAGATCGAATACGCAGTATTTT

d_call: TRBD2
clone_size: NA
v_call: TRBV7-6
j_call: TRBJ2-1
cdr3_aa: CASSLWLDSGGKSYNEQFF
cdr3_nt: TGTGCCAGCAGCTTATGGCTAGATAGCGGGGGAAAATCCTACAATGAGCAGTTCTTC

d_call: TRBD1
clone_size: NA
v_call: TRBV19
j_call: TRBJ2-7
cdr3_aa: CASGGQGAGEQYF
cdr3_nt: TGTGCCAGTGGCGGACAGGGGGCCGGCGAGCAGTACTTC

d_call: NA
clone_size: once
v_call: TRBV11-1
j_call: TRBJ1-4
cdr3_aa: CASSLTGTPGEKLFF
cdr3_nt: TGTGCCAGCAGCCTTACCGGGACACCCGGCGAAAAACTGTTTTTT

d_call: TRBD1
clone_size: NA
v_call: TRBV6-1
j_call: TRBJ2-7
cdr3_aa: CASSDRDRDSYEQYF
cdr3_nt: TGTGCCAGCAGTGACCGGGACAGGGACTCCTACGAGCAGTACTTC

d_call: TRBD1
clone_size: NA
v_call: TRBV6-5
j_call: TRBJ2-7
cdr3_aa: CASRSDRGYEQYF
cdr3_nt: TGTGCCAGCAGATCGGACAGGGGCTACGAGCAGTACTTC

d_call: TRBD1
clone_size: NA
v_call: TRBV13
j_call: TRBJ2-3
cdr3_aa: CASSYRTGVVADTQYF
cdr3_nt: TGTGCCAGCAGCTACAGGACAGGGGTGGTCGCAGATACGCAGTATTTT

d_call: TRBD1
clone_size: NA
v_call: TRBV18
j_call: TRBJ1-4
cdr3_aa: CASSRDSSNEKLFF
cdr3_nt: TGTGCCAGCTCAAGGGACAGCTCTAATGAAAAACTGTTTTTT

d_call: TRBD2
clone_size: NA
v_call: TRBV4-1
j_call: TRBJ2-7
cdr3_aa: CASSYLAAYSYEQYF
cdr3_nt: TGCGCCAGCAGCTACCTAGCGGCGTACTCCTACGAGCAGTACTTC

d_call: TRBD1
clone_size: NA
v_call: TRBV7-9
j_call: TRBJ2-2
cdr3_aa: CASSQGGTGNTGELFF
cdr3_nt: TGTGCCAGCAGCCAAGGTGGGACAGGGAACACCGGGGAGCTGTTTTTT

d_call: NA
clone_size: NA
v_call: TRBV9
j_call: TRBJ1-1
cdr3_aa: CASSPIPTGNTEAFF
cdr3_nt: TGTGCCAGCAGCCCTATCCCGACGGGGAACACTGAAGCTTTCTTT

d_call: NA
clone_size: medium-sized
v_call: TRBV7-9
j_call: TRBJ2-7
cdr3_aa: CASSSDSPYEQYF
cdr3_nt: TGTGCCAGCAGCTCGGACAGCCCCTACGAGCAGTACTTC

d_call: NA
clone_size: NA
v_call: TRBV27
j_call: TRBJ1-2
cdr3_aa: CASSLDRRGYTF
cdr3_nt: TGTGCCAGCAGTTTAGACAGACGTGGCTACACCTTC

d_call: NA
clone_size: NA
v_call: TRBV29-1
j_call: TRBJ2-7
cdr3_aa: CSLYRDSESYEQYF
cdr3_nt: TGCAGCTTATACCGGGACTCAGAAAGCTACGAGCAGTACTTC

d_call: TRBD1
clone_size: few
v_call: TRBV11-1
j_call: TRBJ1-2
cdr3_aa: CASSPLGGGADYGYTF
cdr3_nt: TGTGCCAGCAGCCCCCTTGGAGGGGGCGCAGACTATGGCTACACCTTC

d_call: NA
clone_size: NA
v_call: TRBV10-3
j_call: TRBJ2-7
cdr3_aa: CAISLQGSRAYEQYF
cdr3_nt: TGTGCCATCAGCTTACAGGGAAGTCGGGCCTACGAGCAGTACTTC

d_call: NA
clone_size: NA
v_call: TRBV6-5
j_call: TRBJ1-2
cdr3_aa: CASSRGGGYTF
cdr3_nt: TGTGCCAGCAGTCGGGGGGGTGGCTACACCTTC

d_call: TRBD2
clone_size: few
v_call: TRBV18
j_call: TRBJ2-3
cdr3_aa: CASSRAAGDTDTQYF
cdr3_nt: TGTGCCAGCTCACGGGCAGCGGGAGACACAGATACGCAGTATTTT

d_call: TRBD1
clone_size: NA
v_call: TRBV14
j_call: TRBJ1-1
cdr3_aa: CASSQDLTGRAFF
cdr3_nt: TGTGCCAGCAGCCAAGATCTGACAGGGCGGGCTTTCTTT

d_call: NA
clone_size: NA
v_call: TRBV9
j_call: TRBJ2-3
cdr3_aa: CASSFRWRDRTDTQYF
cdr3_nt: TGTGCCAGCAGCTTCCGCTGGCGGGACCGCACAGATACGCAGTATTTT

d_call: TRBD1
clone_size: NA
v_call: TRBV2
j_call: TRBJ2-7
cdr3_aa: CATLRGSRSSYEQYF
cdr3_nt: TGTGCCACCCTCAGGGGGAGCAGGAGCTCCTACGAGCAGTACTTC

d_call: NA
clone_size: NA
v_call: TRBV12-5
j_call: TRBJ1-2
cdr3_aa: CASRGDSGHVNYGYTF
cdr3_nt: TGTGCTAGTCGAGGCGACTCCGGACACGTAAACTATGGCTACACCTTC

d_call: NA
clone_size: NA
v_call: TRBV5-1
j_call: TRBJ2-1
cdr3_aa: CASSPSGASYNEQFF
cdr3_nt: TGCGCCAGCAGCCCGAGCGGTGCCTCCTACAATGAGCAGTTCTTC

d_call: TRBD2
clone_size: medium-sized
v_call: TRBV5-1
j_call: TRBJ2-2
cdr3_aa: CASSYLGGGTGELFF
cdr3_nt: TGCGCCAGCAGCTATCTCGGGGGGGGCACCGGGGAGCTGTTTTTT

d_call: TRBD1
clone_size: NA
v_call: TRBV10-1
j_call: TRBJ2-7
cdr3_aa: CASSSGQVYEQYF
cdr3_nt: TGCGCCAGCAGTTCCGGACAGGTCTACGAGCAGTACTTC

d_call: TRBD2
clone_size: NA
v_call: TRBV27
j_call: TRBJ2-1
cdr3_aa: CASSQRGPAGVRSYNEQFF
cdr3_nt: TGTGCCAGCAGCCAAAGAGGTCCAGCGGGAGTGCGGTCCTACAATGAGCAGTTCTTC

d_call: TRBD1
clone_size: NA
v_call: TRBV7-2
j_call: TRBJ1-2
cdr3_aa: CASSYSGTEGLYTF
cdr3_nt: TGTGCCAGCAGCTATTCCGGGACAGAGGGACTCTACACCTTC